These 5 T cell receptor beta chains came from one sample sequenced in a study of OX40 agonist ivuxolimab in advanced cancers. Only in-frame clones appear in the TCRdb table, and some are missing; sequencing was by immunoSEQ multiplex PCR. The profile shows 35,000 to 45,000 clones, 85% to 95% of them singletons. The sequences come from CD4+ or CD8+ T cells sorted from blood, collected in a trial of the OX40 agonist ivuxolimab. These receptors all come from an adult with an advanced solid tumor such as melanoma, head and neck, liver or kidney cancer.

The CDR3 DNA reads as TGTGCCAGCAGTTACTCGAGTACAGATACGCAGTATTTT. It codes for CASSYSSTDTQYF. The chain is built from TRBV6-5 and TRBJ2-3; D not certain. V was shortened by 0 bases and J by 3 bases, with 4 bases between the two germline ends. Germline V gene data show CDR1 as MNHEY and CDR2 as SVGAGI. CDR3 length: 13 amino acids.

The chain couples TRBV19 to TRBJ1-5; a weak D match, TRBD1 (5 bases). Germline CDR1 LNHDA, CDR2 SQIVND (reference sequence). V was shortened by 7 bases and J by 5 bases, with 21 bases between the two germline ends. This CDR3 spans 16 amino acids. The CDR3 sequence is CASTQSGGLGHQPQHF. As DNA, the CDR3 is TGTGCCAGTACCCAATCGGGGGGGTTGGGCCATCAGCCCCAGCATTTT.

The chain uses TRBV10-3 and TRBJ2-5; 7 bases are shared with TRBD1. The V segment lost 5 bases and the J segment 3 bases; nucleotides outside the gene matches: 3. The CDR3 contains 13 residues. CDR1 ENHRY and CDR2 SYGVKD come from the germline V gene. The CDR3 DNA is TGTGCCATCAGTCCGGGGACAGAAGAGACCCAGTACTTC. Protein: CAISPGTEETQYF.

The CDR3 nucleotides are TGTGCCAGCACCGGGGAACGCGGCAATGAGCAGTTCTTC. Protein: CASTGERGNEQFF. The chain joins TRBV5-4 to TRBJ2-1; a possible D gene is TRBD2 (5 bases). CDR3 size: 13 residues. V was cut by 6 bases and J by 6 bases, with 13 bases left in between. Germline V gene data show CDR1 as SGHNT and CDR2 as YYREEE (reference sequence).

To note about this clone: Relative to the germline gene, one junction end is altered; a read error may explain this. J is TRBJ2-7 and V is TRBV28; no reliable D call. The length of the CDR3 is 11 residues. Germline V gene data show CDR1 as MDHEN and CDR2 as SYDVKM. The CDR3 region is CASSFRESLTF. CDR3 DNA: TGTGCCAGCAGTTTTCGCGAAAGCCTTACCTTC.